These 20 T cell receptor beta chains originate from one sample sequenced in a study of blood T cells in healthy people across ages. For the second PCR, which ran for about 7 to 12 cycles, a sample-barcoded 5' primer and a J-beta primer mix were used. Each CDR3 protein is one row after TCRdb ran MiXCR on the 5' RACE reads. The data contain more than 900,000 distinct CDR3 sequences, under 35% of them seen just once; the ten biggest clones take up 10%. These records were also assigned to another study, of T cells of mothers and their children.

What was sequenced was blood. The receptors were gathered from a woman aged 40 to 55 in good health.

The chain is built from TRBV28 and TRBJ2-7, with D hard to call. Deletions cut 7 bases from V and 0 bases from J, with 16 bases between. The CDR3 consists of 15 residues. From germline, CDR1 is MDHEN and CDR2 SYDVKM. CDR3 residues: CASTLGKVSSYEQYF. CDR3 DNA: TGTGCCAGCACTCTAGGGAAGGTATCCTCCTACGAGCAGTACTTC.

Remarks on this clonotype: Possible read error: a much larger clone is one base away. This chain links TRBV12-3 or TRBV12-4 with TRBJ2-1, with D perhaps matching TRBD1 (7 bases). CDR3 length: 16 amino acids. Trimming took off 7 bases at V and 2 bases at J, with 18 bases between the two ends. CDR3 sequence (DNA): TGTGCCAGCACCCCAGGGGGGATAGCGACCTACAATGAGCAGTTCTTC. It specifies CASTPGGIATYNEQFF.

As regards this clonotype: A junction end diverges from the germline sequence, so it may reflect a read error. The genes are TRBV6-5 and TRBJ2-7; TRBD1 aligns across 8 bases. The germline gives CDR1 MNHEY, CDR2 SVGAGI. The CDR3 is 16 amino acids. The chain's CDR3 is CASSYSDRGLSCEQYF. For the CDR3, the DNA is TGTGCCAGCAGTTACTCCGACAGGGGACTGTCCTGCGAGCAGTACTTC.

This clonotype was counted many times. V and J are TRBV7-2 and TRBJ2-1; weak D call: TRBD2 (5 bases). The germline V gene encodes CDR1 SGHTA and CDR2 FQGNSA. The V end lost 4 bases, the J end lost 4 bases, and 8 bases lay between the germline ends. The CDR3 length is 13 residues. The CDR3 DNA reads as TGTGCCAGCAGCTGGACTGCGTACAATGAGCAGTTCTTC. Translated, it gives CASSWTAYNEQFF.

This clonotype occurred a few times. DNA for the CDR3: TGTGCCAGCAGCCCGACGAGGGGACCCAGCTCCTATAATTCACCCCTCCACTTT. Amino acid sequence: CASSPTRGPSSYNSPLHF. The chain combines TRBV11-1 with TRBJ1-6; possible D gene TRBD1, 5 bases. Germline CDR1 is SGHAT and CDR2 is FQDESV (reference sequence). The ends were cut back, 5 bases at V and 0 bases at J, with 17 bases in the middle. The CDR3 extends over 18 amino acids.

The CDR3 nucleotides are TGTGCCAGCAGCTTATCAGAGGTTCAAGAGACCCAGTACTTC. This codes for CASSLSEVQETQYF. The gene calls are TRBV7-8 and TRBJ2-5; no clear D. Germline loops: CDR1 SGHVS, CDR2 FQNEAQ. The CDR3 runs 14 residues. Trimming removed 2 bases at V and 2 bases at J, with 9 bases between.

This clonotype was counted only a few times. V usage is TRBV29-1 and J usage is TRBJ1-2; D unresolved. The length of the CDR3 is 16 residues. Trimming removed 5 bases at V and 7 bases at J, with 26 bases between. Germline V gives CDR1 SQVTM, CDR2 ANQGSEA. CDR3 sequence (DNA): TGCAGCGTTCGGTATTCGGTAGGGAGGACCGTTTCTGGCTACACCTTC. Translated, it gives CSVRYSVGRTVSGYTF. Based on the CDR3 plus reference TRBV29-1 and TRBJ1-2, the full variable domain is SAVISQKPSRDICQRGTSLTIQCQVDSQVTMMFWYRQQPGQSLTLIATANQGSEATYESGFVIDKFPISRPNLTFSTLTVSNMSPEDSSIYLCSVRYSVGRTVSGYTFGSGTRLTVV.

The V and J genes are TRBV7-8 and TRBJ2-3; D is ambiguous. With 1 base removed from V and 3 bases from J, the gap between germline ends came to 14 bases. The CDR3 has 16 amino acids. Germline V lookup: CDR1 SGHVS, CDR2 FQNEAQ. In DNA form, the CDR3 reads TGTGCCAGCAGCTTAGTAGCAGTCCGAGCGACAGATACGCAGTATTTT. Protein product: CASSLVAVRATDTQYF.

This clonotype was recorded a few times. This rearrangement joins TRBV3-1 to TRBJ1-1; D is perhaps TRBD1 (6 bases). CDR1 and CDR2 from the germline V gene are LGHDT and YNNKEL (reference sequence). The length of the CDR3 is 14 residues. Trimming took off 6 bases at V and 5 bases at J, with 16 bases between the two ends. CDR3 DNA: TGTGCCAGCAGGGGGGGCCTTCTTAAGACTGAAGCTTTCTTT. Translation: CASRGGLLKTEAFF. The full variable domain, in which reference TRBV3-1 and TRBJ1-1 provide the parts outside the CDR3, is DTAVSQTPKYLVTQMGNDKSIKCEQNLGHDTMYWYKQDSKKFLKIMFSYNNKELIINETVPNRFSPKSPDKAHLNLHINSLELGDSAVYFCASRGGLLKTEAFFGQGTRLTVV.

To note about this clonotype: This may be a read error, as it is one base from a much larger clone. The chain combines TRBV6-5 with TRBJ2-1, with 7 bases matching TRBD1. The V and J ends lost 6 bases and 10 bases, in that order; junction bases with no gene match: 12. CDR1 is MNHEY and CDR2 is SVGAGI in the germline V gene. This CDR3 contains 14 residues. The CDR3 sequence is CASSQAGTAYEQFF. DNA for the CDR3: TGTGCCAGCAGCCAGGCCGGGACAGCCTACGAGCAGTTCTTC.

This clonotype was observed a few times. The chain links TRBV28 to TRBJ1-2; 9 bases are a match to TRBD1. The CDR3 has 15 residues. Germline V gene sequence: CDR1 MDHEN, CDR2 SYDVKM. V lost 4 bases to trimming and J lost 6 bases; unmatched junction nucleotides: 9. The CDR3: CASSSSGTGRDGYTF. The CDR3 bases are TGTGCCAGCAGTTCTTCCGGGACAGGGAGGGATGGCTACACCTTC.

V and J are TRBV3-1 and TRBJ1-3; maybe TRBD1 (5 bases). The V and J ends lost 4 bases and 0 bases respectively, with 13 bases between them. Germline assignment: CDR1 LGHDT and CDR2 YNNKEL (reference sequence). The CDR3 is made up of 16 amino acids. This CDR3 reads CASSPHAGDSGNTIYF. The CDR3 DNA reads TGTGCCAGCAGCCCTCACGCGGGGGACTCTGGAAACACCATATATTTT. The whole variable domain, filled in from reference TRBV3-1 and TRBJ1-3, reads DTAVSQTPKYLVTQMGNDKSIKCEQNLGHDTMYWYKQDSKKFLKIMFSYNNKELIINETVPNRFSPKSPDKAHLNLHINSLELGDSAVYFCASSPHAGDSGNTIYFGEGSWLTVV.

This clonotype was counted at least ten times. The rearrangement links TRBV29-1 to TRBJ2-3; D is unresolved. V was shortened by 7 bases and J by 2 bases, with 10 bases between the two germline ends. CDR3 length: 12 residues. Germline V gene data show CDR1 as SQVTM and CDR2 as ANQGSEA. The CDR3 is CSGKQDTDTQYF. The CDR3 DNA sequence: TGCAGCGGAAAGCAAGACACAGATACGCAGTATTTT.

V gene TRBV28 combines with J gene TRBJ1-2, with 10 bases fitting TRBD1. The J segment lost 8 bases and the V segment lost 5 bases, leaving 5 bases of the junction unmatched. This CDR3 has 13 amino acids. CDR1 is MDHEN, CDR2 SYDVKM, per germline. Here the CDR3 DNA reads TGTGCCAGCAGTCGACAGGGGGCGGTCGGCTACACCTTC. This encodes CASSRQGAVGYTF.

J is TRBJ2-5 and V is TRBV18; D gene uncertain. Germline values: CDR1 KGHSH, CDR2 LQKENI. This CDR3 contains 15 residues. V shed 4 bases and J shed 1 base, with 13 bases lying between them. The CDR3 loop is CASSRQAPSQETQYF. For the CDR3, the DNA is TGTGCCAGCTCACGCCAGGCCCCCTCCCAAGAGACCCAGTACTTC.

This chain connects TRBV6-5 to TRBJ2-7; 9 nucleotides line up with TRBD2. With 6 bases clipped from V and 0 bases from J, the junction kept 6 bases outside the gene matches. The CDR3 totals 15 residues. Germline values: CDR1 MNHEY, CDR2 SVGAGI. CDR3 DNA sequence: TGTGCCAGCAGCCCTAGCGGGGACAGCTCCTACGAGCAGTACTTC. This translates into CASSPSGDSSYEQYF.

The rearrangement uses TRBV24-1 and TRBJ2-3; D uncertain. CDR3 size: 15 residues. V was pared by 3 bases and J by 2 bases, with 11 bases between. Per germline, CDR1 KGHDR and CDR2 SFDVKD. The CDR3, as DNA: TGTGCCACCAGTGATCCGTCTGACCCCACAGATACGCAGTATTTT. Translation gives CATSDPSDPTDTQYF.

The rearrangement links TRBV29-1 to TRBJ1-2; D unresolved. Trimming removed 8 bases at V and 7 bases at J, with 17 bases between. This CDR3 is 12 amino acids long. Germline V gene sequence: CDR1 SQVTM, CDR2 ANQGSEA. In DNA, the CDR3 is TGCAGCCTAAGCGACAATGGTTTTGGCTACACCTTC. Translated: CSLSDNGFGYTF.

The chain joins TRBV21-1 to TRBJ2-1; TRBD1 is taken as the D call from the table, unchecked against the DNA. TRBV21-1 is a documented pseudogene. The length of the CDR3 is 17 residues. The CDR3 is CASSKATGQGGLDEQFF. The CDR3 bases are TGTGCCAGCAGCAAAGCAACCGGACAGGGAGGCTTAGATGAGCAGTTCTTC.

This clonotype was seen repeatedly, ten times or more. The chain recombines TRBV4-3 with TRBJ2-1; D gene unclear. Germline V gives CDR1 LGHNA, CDR2 YSLEER. The CDR3 runs 13 residues. Trimming pared 0 bases from V and 5 bases from J, leaving 5 bases between. CDR3 sequence: CASSQEFDNEQFF. CDR3 bases: TGCGCCAGCAGCCAAGAATTTGACAATGAGCAGTTCTTC.